These 24 T cell receptor beta chains share one sample of origin, sequenced in a study of OX40 agonist ivuxolimab in advanced cancers. Profiling relied on immunoSEQ multiplex PCR, and the TCRdb table lists in-frame clones only, not all of them. The sample has under 100,000 clones, just under 95% seen once. Material: CD4+ or CD8+ T cells sorted from blood, obtained in a trial of the OX40 agonist ivuxolimab. These receptors were taken from an adult with an advanced solid tumor such as melanoma, head and neck, liver or kidney cancer.

The chain links TRBV18 to TRBJ1-2; 10 bases line up with TRBD1. The trim removed 6 bases at V and 5 bases at J, leaving 6 bases unmatched. The CDR3 runs 14 residues. Germline CDR1 KGHSH, CDR2 LQKENI. CDR3 sequence reads: CASSPGQGWYGYTF. DNA of the CDR3: TGTGCCAGCTCCCCGGGACAGGGGTGGTATGGCTACACCTTC.

V and J are TRBV21-1 and TRBJ2-7. TRBV21-1 is annotated as a pseudogene. The CDR3 spans 15 residues. The CDR3 spells CASAPEGGKVREQYF. In DNA form, the CDR3 reads TGTGCCAGCGCACCCGAGGGGGGTAAAGTAAGGGAGCAGTACTTC.

Concerning this clone: Different DNA sequences within this sample yield the same CDR3. CDR3 nucleotide sequence: TGCGCCAGCAGCCTGGCCGGGACAGGGGGTGGCTACACCTTC. Encoded protein: CASSLAGTGGGYTF. The J gene is TRBJ1-2, the V gene TRBV5-1, with 11 bases lining up with TRBD1. The trim removed 4 bases at V and 7 bases at J, leaving 6 bases unmatched. The CDR3 is 14 residues long. Germline assignment: CDR1 SGHRS and CDR2 YFSETQ.

The V gene is TRBV6-5, the J gene TRBJ2-3; D not certain. This CDR3 spans 14 amino acids. The germline V and J ends were trimmed by 6 bases and 2 bases, with 12 bases remaining between them. Germline CDR1 reads MNHEY; CDR2 reads SVGAGI. CDR3: CASSPRGPTDTQYF. In DNA form, the CDR3 reads TGTGCCAGCAGCCCCCGAGGACCCACAGATACGCAGTATTTT.

This clone was seen only once. The chain uses TRBV7-9 and TRBJ2-2, with unresolved D. The CDR3 sequence is 12 residues long. Germline V gene lookup returns CDR1 SEHNR and CDR2 FQNEAQ (reference sequence). V lost 6 bases and J 1 base, leaving 3 bases between the germline ends. CDR3 sequence reads: CASRENTGELFF. The DNA of the CDR3 is TGTGCCAGCAGAGAGAACACCGGGGAGCTGTTTTTT.

This rearrangement joins TRBV27 to TRBJ1-1; perhaps TRBD1 as D (6 bases). The V and J ends lost 3 bases and 1 base respectively, with 9 bases between them. This CDR3 region has 14 residues. CDR1 is MNHEY, CDR2 SMNVEV, per germline (reference sequence). The CDR3 here is CASSFRGGNTEAFF. DNA of the CDR3: TGTGCCAGCAGTTTCAGGGGAGGGAACACTGAAGCTTTCTTT.

J is TRBJ2-7 and V is TRBV18; maybe TRBD1 (6 bases). This CDR3 is built from 12 residues. The germline V and J ends were trimmed by 5 bases and 3 bases, with 8 bases remaining between them. Germline-derived CDR1 and CDR2 are KGHSH and LQKENI. The CDR3 loop is CASSRTDYEQYF. DNA of the CDR3: TGTGCCAGCTCAAGGACAGACTACGAGCAGTACTTC.

The chain uses TRBV6-5 and TRBJ2-3; 7 nucleotides match TRBD2. There are 16 residues in the CDR3. Germline V gene sequence: CDR1 MNHEY, CDR2 SVGAGI. The V and J ends lost 3 bases and 6 bases, in that order; junction bases with no gene match: 12. In DNA form, the CDR3 reads TGTGCCAGCAGTTATGACCGGGGCGGGAGAGGGGATACGCAGTATTTT. Translating gives CASSYDRGGRGDTQYF.

V and J are TRBV5-1 and TRBJ2-7; D gene ambiguous. Trimming shortened V by 0 bases and J by 0 bases, and 7 bases separated the two germline ends. There are 14 residues in the CDR3. Germline V gene lookup returns CDR1 SGHRS and CDR2 YFSETQ. The chain's CDR3 is CASSLAGFSYEQYF. The CDR3 nucleotides are TGCGCCAGCAGCTTGGCCGGGTTCTCCTACGAGCAGTACTTC.

The chain recombines TRBV11-2 with TRBJ1-2; D uncertain. The CDR3 runs to 15 residues. CDR1 and CDR2 (germline): SGHAT, FQNNGV. Trimming removed 7 bases at V and 0 bases at J, with 15 bases between. CDR3 residues: CASTPTFGANYGYTF. CDR3 in DNA: TGTGCCAGCACCCCAACCTTCGGAGCTAACTATGGCTACACCTTC.

This chain joins TRBV30 and TRBJ2-7; D is possibly TRBD2 (6 bases). Trimming took 2 bases from V and 2 from J, leaving 7 bases between them. Per germline, CDR1 GTSNPN and CDR2 SVGIG (reference sequence). The CDR3 length is 12 residues. The CDR3 nucleotides are TGTGCCTGGAGTACGGGAGCCTACGAGCAGTACTTC. It translates to CAWSTGAYEQYF.

The chain uses TRBV6-4 and TRBJ1-1, with 8 bases that match TRBD1. CDR1 and CDR2 (germline): MRHNA, SNTAGT. V was pared by 6 bases and J by 3 bases, with 6 bases of the junction left unmatched. This CDR3 has 14 amino acids. CDR3 sequence: CASSADRGDTEAFF. The CDR3 DNA reads TGTGCCAGCAGCGCTGACAGGGGAGACACTGAAGCTTTCTTT.

This clone was seen just once. The chain has TRBV5-6 and TRBJ2-2, with unresolved D. The CDR3 runs 16 residues. Germline assignment: CDR1 SGHDT and CDR2 YYEEEE. V dropped 1 base and J dropped 5 bases, with 15 bases sitting between them. Here the CDR3 reads CASSLWQTLGTGELFF. The CDR3 nucleotides are TGTGCCAGCAGCTTGTGGCAGACTTTGGGAACCGGGGAGCTGTTTTTT.

The chain has TRBV30 and TRBJ2-2; TRBD2 aligns across 7 bases. Germline V gives CDR1 GTSNPN, CDR2 SVGIG (reference sequence). The CDR3 loop spans 19 amino acids. The V and J ends lost 1 base and 6 bases, in that order; junction bases with no gene match: 20. The CDR3, as DNA: TGTGCCTGGAGTGGTCGGGGGGTCGAAAGTGCGGGAGTCCCCGGGGAGCTGTTTTTT. Protein sequence: CAWSGRGVESAGVPGELFF.

Note on this clone: One junction end does not reproduce the germline sequence, and a read error may be involved. The chain uses TRBV7-7 and TRBJ2-1; TRBD2 might be the D (5 bases). The CDR3 totals 15 residues. Looked up from germline, CDR1 is SSHAT and CDR2 is FNYEAQ (reference sequence). CDR3 in DNA: TGTGCTAGCAGCTTATTTTCGGACTTACACAATGAGCAGTTCTTC. This gives the protein CASSLFSDLHNEQFF.

This chain connects TRBV10-3 to TRBJ1-2; 8 bases align to TRBD1. Germline loops: CDR1 ENHRY, CDR2 SYGVKD. V was pared by 5 bases and J by 6 bases, with 14 bases of the junction left unmatched. This CDR3 spans 16 amino acids. CDR3 DNA: TGTGCCATCAGTAAGACAGGGGAAAAAGCTGTAGATGGCTACACCTTC. This translates into CAISKTGEKAVDGYTF.

The chain couples TRBV7-3 to TRBJ1-4; D gene ambiguous. Trimming stripped 2 bases from V and 4 bases from J, with 11 bases between. Germline CDR1 reads SGHTA; CDR2 reads FQGTGA. The CDR3 runs to 15 residues. The CDR3 DNA follows: TGTGCCAGCAGCTTAGGGAGGGTTCTTAATGAAAAACTGTTTTTT. It encodes CASSLGRVLNEKLFF.

The chain joins TRBV19 to TRBJ1-2; TRBD1 matches 8 bases. The trim removed 8 bases at V and 4 bases at J, leaving 12 bases unmatched. The CDR3 runs 15 residues. Germline CDR1 reads LNHDA; CDR2 reads SQIVND (reference sequence). The CDR3 nucleotides are TGTGCCAGTTGTGACAAAACGGGACAGGCCTATGGCTACACCTTC. Its protein product is CASCDKTGQAYGYTF.

The V and J genes are TRBV5-1 and TRBJ2-7, with 8 bases fitting TRBD1. The CDR3 spans 14 residues. J gave up 5 bases and V 3 bases, and 7 bases lay outside the gene matches. Per germline, CDR1 SGHRS and CDR2 YFSETQ. CDR3 protein: CASSSGDRTHEQYF. In DNA form, the CDR3 reads TGCGCCAGCAGCTCGGGGGACAGGACCCACGAGCAGTACTTC.

V is TRBV18 and J is TRBJ2-3; 9 bases line up with TRBD2. V was clipped by 3 bases and J by 4 bases; unmatched bases: 5. Germline V CDR1 and CDR2: KGHSH, LQKENI. The CDR3 is 15 amino acids. The CDR3 DNA follows: TGTGCCAGCTCACCGGGTAGCGGGAGACCAGATACGCAGTATTTT. This gives the protein CASSPGSGRPDTQYF.

This chain connects TRBV6-5 to TRBJ2-5; D tentatively fits TRBD1 or TRBD2 (6 bases each). The J call may not be correct, given that the DNA end is closer to TRBJ2-7. Germline V gene lookup returns CDR1 MNHEY and CDR2 SVGAGI. The CDR3 length is 16 residues. The CDR3 reads CASSYAIPGAGYEQYF. In DNA, the CDR3 is TGTGCCAGCAGTTACGCCATCCCGGGGGCGGGGTACGAGCAGTACTTC.

To note about this clone: Additional DNA sequences in this sample encode the identical CDR3. The chain uses TRBV5-1 and TRBJ1-1; TRBD1 is a possible D gene (5 bases). V was pared by 0 bases and J by 0 bases, with 6 bases between. CDR3 length: 14 amino acids. Germline values: CDR1 SGHRS, CDR2 YFSETQ. As DNA, the CDR3 is TGCGCCAGCAGCTTGGGACAGATGAACACTGAAGCTTTCTTT. Translating gives CASSLGQMNTEAFF. Based on the CDR3 plus reference TRBV5-1 and TRBJ1-1, the full variable domain is KAGVTQTPRYLIKTRGQQVTLSCSPISGHRSVSWYQQTPGQGLQFLFEYFSETQRNKGNFPGRFSGRQFSNSRSEMNVSTLELGDSALYLCASSLGQMNTEAFFGQGTRLTVV.

This clone appeared a single time. The rearrangement joins TRBV5-8 to TRBJ1-4, with D unclear. V was pared by 4 bases and J by 0 bases, with 13 bases between. Germline assignment: CDR1 SGHTS and CDR2 YDEGEE. The CDR3 length is 16 residues. The CDR3 loop reads CASSPQRSATNEKLFF. For the CDR3, the DNA is TGTGCCAGCAGCCCGCAGCGGAGCGCAACTAATGAAAAACTGTTTTTT.

The chain couples TRBV5-6 to TRBJ1-2, with a weak D call TRBD1 (5 bases). CDR3 length equals 13 residues. Trimming pared 0 bases from V and 6 bases from J, leaving 9 bases between. Per germline, CDR1 SGHDT and CDR2 YYEEEE. CDR3 DNA sequence: TGTGCCAGCAGCTTGGCCGGGGCGGATGGCTACACCTTC. As protein: CASSLAGADGYTF.